A single sample gave rise to the 22 T cell receptor beta chains below, sequenced in a study of blood T cell repertoires in COVID-19. The protocol was immunoSEQ multiplex PCR, while the TCRdb copy is restricted to in-frame clones and leaves out a portion. The sample has around 150,000 clones, approximately 80% seen once. The sample was peripheral blood. The origin of the receptors is a man in his sixties who had recovered from COVID-19.

The CDR3 region is CASSHGQGNQPQHF. The CDR3 nucleotides read TGTGCCAGCAGCCACGGGCAGGGGAATCAGCCCCAGCATTTT. The rearrangement links TRBV3-1 (or the pseudogene TRBV3-2) to TRBJ1-5; a possible D gene is TRBD1 (6 bases). The V and J ends lost 3 bases and 4 bases respectively, with 10 bases between them. The CDR3 is made up of 14 amino acids. Germline lookup yields CDR1 LGHDT and CDR2 YNNKEL (reference sequence).

V usage is TRBV4-3 and J usage is TRBJ2-5; 8 bases are a match to TRBD2. Per germline, CDR1 LGHNA and CDR2 YSLEER. This CDR3 is 15 amino acids long. The V gene end was trimmed by 0 bases and the J gene end by 3 bases; junction bases not matched to a gene: 3. CDR3 sequence reads: CASSQDTAGEETQYF. Here the CDR3 DNA reads TGCGCCAGCAGCCAAGATACAGCGGGGGAAGAGACCCAGTACTTC.

The chain couples TRBV10-1 to TRBJ1-5; 8 bases map to TRBD1. Germline V lookup: CDR1 WNHNN, CDR2 SYGVQD (reference sequence). After removal of 2 bases from V and 8 bases from J, the junction contained 8 bases not matched to a gene. CDR3 length equals 15 residues. CDR3 in DNA: TGCGCCAGCAGTGAGGGCAGGGGGCTAGAAGAGCCCCAGCATTTT. Translated: CASSEGRGLEEPQHF.

This clone was observed a handful of times. CDR3 loop: CASSPLGTTLTSEQYF. CDR3 nucleotides: TGTGCCAGCTCACCCCTCGGGACAACCCTTACATCCGAGCAGTACTTC. This chain uses TRBV18 with TRBJ2-7; perhaps TRBD1 as D (6 bases). The length of the CDR3 is 16 residues. V gave up 3 bases and J gave up 6 bases, with 21 bases separating them. In germline, CDR1 is KGHSH, CDR2 LQKENI.

The chain links TRBV29-1 to TRBJ2-7, with D unresolved. The length of the CDR3 is 14 residues. Germline V lookup: CDR1 SQVTM, CDR2 ANQGSEA. V was pared by 4 bases and J by 1 base, with 14 bases between. The CDR3 region is CSVVGSVGSYEQYF. The CDR3 DNA reads TGCAGCGTTGTCGGCAGCGTTGGGTCCTACGAGCAGTACTTC.

This chain uses TRBV13 with TRBJ2-1; a weak D match, TRBD1 (6 bases). There are 14 residues in the CDR3. The germline V and J ends were trimmed by 2 bases and 7 bases, with 12 bases remaining between them. The germline gives CDR1 PRHDT, CDR2 FYEKMQ (reference sequence). In DNA, the CDR3 is TGTGCCAGCAGCTTAAGACAGGATGGGAATGAGCAGTTCTTC. Translating gives CASSLRQDGNEQFF. Full variable domain (rest looked up from reference TRBV13 and TRBJ2-1): AAGVIQSPRHLIKEKRETATLKCYPIPRHDTVYWYQQGPGQDPQFLISFYEKMQSDKGSIPDRFSAQQFSDYHSELNMSSLELGDSALYFCASSLRQDGNEQFFGPGTRLTVL.

Ten or more counts support this clone. The chain has TRBV27 and TRBJ2-2; D is perhaps TRBD2 (5 bases). The V end lost 5 bases, the J end lost 5 bases, and 9 bases lay between the germline ends. CDR1 and CDR2 from the germline V gene are MNHEY and SMNVEV (reference sequence). The CDR3 consists of 13 residues. Here the CDR3 DNA reads TGTGCCAGCAGTGCGGGTAGTACCGGGGAGCTGTTTTTT. Its translation: CASSAGSTGELFF.

The chain is built from TRBV28 and TRBJ2-3; no definite D call. CDR1 and CDR2 from the germline V gene are MDHEN and SYDVKM. There are 12 residues in the CDR3. Trimming took 5 bases from V and 8 from J, leaving 11 bases between them. CDR3 sequence reads: CASSPSRRTQYF. CDR3 in DNA: TGTGCCAGCAGTCCCTCCAGGCGTACGCAGTATTTT.

The chain carries TRBV6-5 and TRBJ2-5, with 9 bases identical to TRBD1. Per germline, CDR1 MNHEY and CDR2 SVGAGI. V lost 2 bases and J lost 5; bases outside the gene matches: 9. The CDR3 is 16 amino acids. The CDR3 DNA reads as TGTGCCAGCAGTTACAGGAGGACAGGGGTAGGGGAGACCCAGTACTTC. It encodes CASSYRRTGVGETQYF.

Turning to this clone: The sample holds other DNA sequences that translate to the same CDR3. The genes are TRBV18 and TRBJ1-1, with 8 bases aligning to TRBD1. CDR1 and CDR2 from the germline V gene are KGHSH and LQKENI. This CDR3 is 14 amino acids long. The V and J ends lost 3 bases and 2 bases, in that order; junction bases with no gene match: 2. The CDR3 is CASSPTGGNTEAFF. DNA of the CDR3: TGTGCCAGCTCACCTACAGGGGGTAACACTGAAGCTTTCTTT.

The chain has TRBV19 and TRBJ2-1, with TRBD2 as a possible D gene (6 bases). This CDR3 comprises 19 residues. Between the trimmed V and J ends, which lost 0 bases and 5 bases, there was a span of 23 bases. The germline gives CDR1 LNHDA, CDR2 SQIVND (reference sequence). The CDR3 DNA reads TGTGCCAGTAGTATAGATCGGGGGTCGGGTCTAGCTAGCGACAATGAGCAGTTCTTC. Residues: CASSIDRGSGLASDNEQFF.

This rearrangement joins TRBV10-3 to TRBJ1-5, with TRBD1 as a possible D gene (6 bases). V lost 6 bases and J lost 3, with 18 bases in between. This CDR3 spans 16 amino acids. Germline CDR1 is ENHRY and CDR2 is SYGVKD. CDR3 sequence (DNA): TGTGCCATCAGCCGAGGGGGGGACCGGTTCAATCAGCCCCAGCATTTT. This gives the protein CAISRGGDRFNQPQHF.

In nucleotides, the CDR3 is TGCGCCAGCAGCTTGGGGCAGGGGGCCACCTACGAGCAGTACTTC. As protein: CASSLGQGATYEQYF. The rearrangement joins TRBV5-1 to TRBJ2-7; 8 bases are shared with TRBD1. CDR1 and CDR2 (germline): SGHRS, YFSETQ. This CDR3 has 15 amino acids. The V segment lost 0 bases and the J segment 2 bases; nucleotides outside the gene matches: 4.

The gene calls are TRBV6-2 or TRBV6-3 and TRBJ1-1; 7 nucleotides match TRBD1. V dropped 4 bases and J dropped 3; count of bases not matched to a gene: 8. The CDR3 totals 15 residues. Germline V gives CDR1 MNHEY, CDR2 SVGEGT. The CDR3 protein is CASSSYSTGDTEAFF. As DNA, the CDR3 is TGTGCCAGCAGTTCCTACTCTACAGGGGACACTGAAGCTTTCTTT.

V is TRBV7-8 and J is TRBJ2-3; possibly TRBD2 for D (6 bases). This CDR3 is built from 15 residues. The V gene's germline CDR1 is SGHVS and CDR2 FQNEAQ. The V end was cut by 4 bases, the J end by 0 bases, with 11 bases between. CDR3 bases: TGTGCCAGCAGCTCGGGGGTTCCTAGCACAGATACGCAGTATTTT. It specifies CASSSGVPSTDTQYF.

V and J are TRBV25-1 and TRBJ1-3; D unresolved. V was pared by 2 bases and J by 0 bases, with 14 bases between. The CDR3 is 17 amino acids. Germline values: CDR1 MGHDK, CDR2 SYGVNS. The CDR3 loop is CASSEHTNGISGNTIYF. The DNA of the CDR3 is TGTGCCAGCAGTGAACATACAAACGGGATCTCTGGAAACACCATATATTTT.

This chain connects TRBV14 to TRBJ2-1; D unclear. V was cut by 0 bases and J by 6 bases, with 6 bases left in between. Germline V gene sequence: CDR1 SGHDN, CDR2 FVKESK. This CDR3 has 13 residues. CDR3 sequence reads: CASSQEIRNEQFF. The CDR3, as DNA: TGTGCCAGCAGCCAAGAAATCCGCAATGAGCAGTTCTTC.

This chain links TRBV5-1 with TRBJ2-1; TRBD2 aligns across 9 bases. The germline gives CDR1 SGHRS, CDR2 YFSETQ. The CDR3 contains 15 residues. Trimming removed 1 base from V and 3 bases from J; junction bases left unmatched: 2. The CDR3 region has the DNA TGCGCCAGCAGCTTGAGCGGGGGGAACTACAATGAGCAGTTCTTC. Translated, it gives CASSLSGGNYNEQFF.

The CDR3 loop reads CASSLFAQRNEAFF. The CDR3 DNA reads as TGTGCCAGCAGTTTATTTGCACAGAGAAACGAAGCTTTCTTT. The chain employs TRBV28 and TRBJ1-1; no clear D gene. Germline V gene lookup returns CDR1 MDHEN and CDR2 SYDVKM. This CDR3 is built from 14 residues. Trimming removed 1 base from V and 8 bases from J, with 14 bases in between.

The CDR3 is CSVGQGSNEKLFF. CDR3 bases: TGCAGCGTGGGACAGGGGTCTAATGAAAAACTGTTTTTT. The chain combines TRBV29-1 with TRBJ1-4; 10 nucleotides match TRBD1. The CDR3 sequence is 13 residues long. The ends lost 6 bases at V and 3 bases at J; junction bases unmatched: 1. CDR1 and CDR2 from the germline V gene are SQVTM and ANQGSEA.

In its sample, this clone was seen a few times. The rearrangement uses TRBV6-5 and TRBJ2-3; the D gene is possibly TRBD2 (5 bases). Germline CDR1 is MNHEY and CDR2 is SVGAGI. Trimming stripped 5 bases from V and 2 bases from J, with 11 bases between. CDR3 size: 14 residues. CDR3 amino acids: CASSPDSNTDTQYF. The CDR3 DNA follows: TGTGCCAGCAGTCCGGACTCAAACACAGATACGCAGTATTTT.

V and J are TRBV6-6 and TRBJ2-2, with 12 bases lining up with TRBD2. This CDR3 has 17 amino acids. The J segment lost 6 bases and the V segment lost 5 bases, leaving 10 bases of the junction unmatched. CDR1 is MNHNY and CDR2 is SVGAGI in the germline V gene (reference sequence). The CDR3 nucleotides read TGTGCCAGCAGTCGCCGGGCTAGCGGGAGGGCGGCCGGGGAGCTGTTTTTT. It yields the protein CASSRRASGRAAGELFF.